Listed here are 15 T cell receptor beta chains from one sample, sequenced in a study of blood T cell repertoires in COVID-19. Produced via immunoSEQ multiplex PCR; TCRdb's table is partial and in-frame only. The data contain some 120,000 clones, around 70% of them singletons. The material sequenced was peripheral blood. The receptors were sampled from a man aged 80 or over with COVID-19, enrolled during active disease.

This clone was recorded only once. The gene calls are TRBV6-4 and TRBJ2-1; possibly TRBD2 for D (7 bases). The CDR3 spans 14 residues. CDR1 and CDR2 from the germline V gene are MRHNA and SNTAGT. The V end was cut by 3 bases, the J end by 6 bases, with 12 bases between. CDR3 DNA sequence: TGTGCCAGCAGTGAAGGGGGGGGAGGCAATGAGCAGTTCTTC. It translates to CASSEGGGGNEQFF.

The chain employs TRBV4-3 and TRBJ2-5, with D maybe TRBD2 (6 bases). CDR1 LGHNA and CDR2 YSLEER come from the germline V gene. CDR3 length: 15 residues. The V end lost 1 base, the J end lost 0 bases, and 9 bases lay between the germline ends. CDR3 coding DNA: TGCGCCAGCAGCCAAGGACTAGGGTACCAAGAGACCCAGTACTTC. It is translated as CASSQGLGYQETQYF.

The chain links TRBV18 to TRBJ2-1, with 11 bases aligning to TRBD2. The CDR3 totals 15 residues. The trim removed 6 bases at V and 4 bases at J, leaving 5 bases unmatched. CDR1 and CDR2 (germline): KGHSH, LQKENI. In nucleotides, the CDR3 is TGTGCCAGCTCCCTAGCGGGAGGAAATTACAATGAGCAGTTCTTC. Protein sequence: CASSLAGGNYNEQFF.

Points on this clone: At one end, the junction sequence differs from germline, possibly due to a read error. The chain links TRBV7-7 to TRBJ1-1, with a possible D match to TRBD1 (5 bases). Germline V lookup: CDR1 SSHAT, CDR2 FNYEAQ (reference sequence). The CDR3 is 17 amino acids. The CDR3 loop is CASSRYGSITGNTEAFF. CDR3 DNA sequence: TGTGCTAGCAGCCGTTATGGTTCCATTACAGGGAACACTGAAGCTTTCTTT.

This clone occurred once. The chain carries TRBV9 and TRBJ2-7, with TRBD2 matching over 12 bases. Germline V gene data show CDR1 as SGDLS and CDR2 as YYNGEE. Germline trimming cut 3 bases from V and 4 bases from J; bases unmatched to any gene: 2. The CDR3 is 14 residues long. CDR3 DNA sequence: TGTGCCAGCAGCGCCGGGACTAGCGGGTACGAGCAGTACTTC. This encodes CASSAGTSGYEQYF. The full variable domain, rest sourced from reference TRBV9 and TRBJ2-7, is DSGVTQTPKHLITATGQRVTLRCSPRSGDLSVYWYQQSLDQGLQFLIQYYNGEERAKGNILERFSAQQFPDLHSELNLSSLELGDSALYFCASSAGTSGYEQYFGPGTRLTVT.

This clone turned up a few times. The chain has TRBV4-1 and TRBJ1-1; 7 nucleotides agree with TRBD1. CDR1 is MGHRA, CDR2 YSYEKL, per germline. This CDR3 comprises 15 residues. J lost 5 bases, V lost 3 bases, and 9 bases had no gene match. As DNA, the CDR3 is TGCGCCAGCAGCCATCTCAACAGGGGTGGAACTGAAGCTTTCTTT. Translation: CASSHLNRGGTEAFF.

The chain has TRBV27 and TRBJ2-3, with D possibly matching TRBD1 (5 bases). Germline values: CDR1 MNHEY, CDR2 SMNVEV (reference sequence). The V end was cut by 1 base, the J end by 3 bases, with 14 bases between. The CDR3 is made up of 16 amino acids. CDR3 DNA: TGTGCCAGCAGTTTATATTACAGGCCCCAGACAGATACGCAGTATTTT. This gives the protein CASSLYYRPQTDTQYF.

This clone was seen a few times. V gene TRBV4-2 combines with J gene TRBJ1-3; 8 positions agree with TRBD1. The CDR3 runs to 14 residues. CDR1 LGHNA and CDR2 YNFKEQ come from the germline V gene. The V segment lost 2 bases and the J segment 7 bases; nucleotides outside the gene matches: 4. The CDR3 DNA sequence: TGTGCCAGCAGCCAATCGGACAGGGAGAACACCATATATTTT. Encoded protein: CASSQSDRENTIYF.

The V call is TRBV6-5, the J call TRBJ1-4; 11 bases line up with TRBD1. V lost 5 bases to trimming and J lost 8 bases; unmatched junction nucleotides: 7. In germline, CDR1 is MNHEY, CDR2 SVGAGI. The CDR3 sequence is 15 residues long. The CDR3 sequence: CASSRSRTGGEKLFF. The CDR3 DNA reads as TGTGCCAGCAGTCGCTCGCGGACAGGGGGCGAAAAACTGTTTTTT.

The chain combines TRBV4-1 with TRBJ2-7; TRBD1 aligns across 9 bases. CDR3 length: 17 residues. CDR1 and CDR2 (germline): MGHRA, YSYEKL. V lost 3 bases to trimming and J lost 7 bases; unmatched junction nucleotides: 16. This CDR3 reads CASSHPGQGRHLGEQYF. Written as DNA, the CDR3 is TGCGCCAGCAGCCACCCGGGACAGGGACGGCACCTTGGGGAGCAGTACTTC.

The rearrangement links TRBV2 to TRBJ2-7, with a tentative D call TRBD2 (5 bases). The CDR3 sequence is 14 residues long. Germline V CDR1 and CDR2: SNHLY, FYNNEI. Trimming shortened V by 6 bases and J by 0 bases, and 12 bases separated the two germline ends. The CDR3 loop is CASSRGGSSYEQYF. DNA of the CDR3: TGTGCCAGCAGCCGAGGAGGCAGCTCCTACGAGCAGTACTTC.

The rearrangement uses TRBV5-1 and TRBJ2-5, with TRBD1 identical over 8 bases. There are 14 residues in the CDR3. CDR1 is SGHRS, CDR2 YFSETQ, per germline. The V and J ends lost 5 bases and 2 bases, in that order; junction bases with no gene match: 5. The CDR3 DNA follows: TGCGCCAGCAGTACCCGGACAGGGCAAGAGACCCAGTACTTC. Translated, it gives CASSTRTGQETQYF. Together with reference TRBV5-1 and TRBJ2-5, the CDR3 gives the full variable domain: KAGVTQTPRYLIKTRGQQVTLSCSPISGHRSVSWYQQTPGQGLQFLFEYFSETQRNKGNFPGRFSGRQFSNSRSEMNVSTLELGDSALYLCASSTRTGQETQYFGPGTRLLVL.

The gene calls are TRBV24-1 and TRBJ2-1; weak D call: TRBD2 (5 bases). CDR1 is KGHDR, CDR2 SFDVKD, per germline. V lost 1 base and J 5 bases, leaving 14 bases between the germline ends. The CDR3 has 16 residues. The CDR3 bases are TGTGCCACCAGTGATTTCTGGAGCGGAGAAAACAATGAGCAGTTCTTC. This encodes CATSDFWSGENNEQFF.

The CDR3 is CAGTGGLAGGETQYF. The CDR3 nucleotides are TGTGCCGGCACCGGTGGACTAGCGGGAGGAGAGACCCAGTACTTC. This chain joins TRBV6-5 and TRBJ2-5; TRBD2 aligns across 14 bases. Germline CDR1 and CDR2: MNHEY and SVGAGI. The length of the CDR3 is 15 residues. The V gene end was trimmed by 11 bases and the J gene end by 4 bases; junction bases not matched to a gene: 9.

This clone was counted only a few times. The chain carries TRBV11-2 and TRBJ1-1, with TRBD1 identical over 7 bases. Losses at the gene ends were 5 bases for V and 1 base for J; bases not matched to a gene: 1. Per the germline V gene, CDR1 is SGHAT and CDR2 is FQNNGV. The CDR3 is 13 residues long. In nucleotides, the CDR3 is TGTGCCAGCAGCGGGGACAGGAACACTGAAGCTTTCTTT. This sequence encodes CASSGDRNTEAFF.